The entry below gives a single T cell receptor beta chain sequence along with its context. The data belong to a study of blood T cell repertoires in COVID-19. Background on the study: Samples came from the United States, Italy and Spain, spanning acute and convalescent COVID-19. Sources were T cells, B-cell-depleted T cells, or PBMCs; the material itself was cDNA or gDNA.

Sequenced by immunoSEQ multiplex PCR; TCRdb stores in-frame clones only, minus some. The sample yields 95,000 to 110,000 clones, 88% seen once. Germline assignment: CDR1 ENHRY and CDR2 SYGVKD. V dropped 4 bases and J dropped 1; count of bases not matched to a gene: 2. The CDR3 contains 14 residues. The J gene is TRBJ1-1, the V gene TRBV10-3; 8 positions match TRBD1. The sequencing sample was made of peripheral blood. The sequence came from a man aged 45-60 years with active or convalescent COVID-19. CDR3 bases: TGTGCCATCAGTGCCGGGACAGGGAACACTGAAGCTTTCTTT. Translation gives CAISAGTGNTEAFF.